The clone carrying this TCR beta chain was detected a few times. This sample is part of a study of early T cells in non-severe SARS-CoV-2 infection. Whole-study context: Sequencing of unsorted whole blood was done on bulk RNA, leaving chains unpaired.

Unmatched junction bases numbered 8, after V lost 2 bases and J lost 6 bases. The CDR3 is 16 amino acids. CDR1 is ENHRY and CDR2 is SYGVKD in the germline V gene. In TCRdb, the 5' RACE reads were re-called with MiXCR into one record per CDR3 protein. The table records under 60,000 distinct CDR3 sequences, about 10% of them present only once. The chain uses TRBV10-3 and TRBJ1-1; 11 bases align to TRBD1. The receptor was isolated from an adult who was a healthcare worker with PCR-confirmed SARS-CoV-2 infection or an uninfected control (not recorded which). The sample comprised whole blood. The CDR3 sequence: CAISEILGQGAPEAFF. The CDR3, as DNA: TGTGCCATCAGTGAGATATTAGGACAGGGGGCCCCTGAAGCTTTCTTT.